Listed below are T cell receptor beta chains from one sample, sequenced in a study of control samples from healthy donors and cancer patients. The table came from immunoSEQ multiplex PCR; TCRdb's copy has only in-frame clones and leaves some out. The sample has about 120,000 clones, about 88% seen once. Sequenced material: blood. These receptors were collected from a woman in her 70s in good health. The CDR3 runs from the conserved cysteine through the conserved F or W. Fields, in order: CDR3 DNA, CDR3 protein, D gene, J gene, V gene, CDR3 length. The D gene is left open where the match is weak.

TGTGCCAGCAGTTACTCGGGGGGGATGAACACTGAAGCTTTCTTT	CASSYSGGMNTEAFF	NA	TRBJ1-1	TRBV6-5	15
TGTGCCAGCTCACCCGACAGGGGGCGCGAGCAGTACTTC	CASSPDRGREQYF	TRBD1	TRBJ2-7	TRBV18	13
TGTGCCAGCCGGTTCGGGGGACAAGGGCAGTATTTT	CASRFGGQGQYF	NA	TRBJ2-3	TRBV7-2	12
TGTGCCAGCAGTGTTGGGGCGGGGCAGATAGATACGCAGTATTTT	CASSVGAGQIDTQYF	NA	TRBJ2-3	TRBV6-4	15
TGCGCCAGCAGCGTGGGAGCTTCTGGAAACACCATATATTTT	CASSVGASGNTIYF	NA	TRBJ1-3	TRBV5-1	14
TGTGCCAGCAGCCCCCGGGACAGGGTCTCAGGAAACACCATATATTTT	CASSPRDRVSGNTIYF	TRBD1	TRBJ1-3	TRBV9	16
TGCGCCAGCAGTCGACAGGGGCCTAGCTCCTACAATGAGCAGTTCTTC	CASSRQGPSSYNEQFF	TRBD1	TRBJ2-1	TRBV5-1	16
TGCAGTGCTAGTGGACAGGGCGGGGAGCTGTTTTTT	CSASGQGGELFF	TRBD1	TRBJ2-2	TRBV20-1	12
TGTGCCATCAGTGAGTCGGGCCCAAACACTGAAGCTTTCTTT	CAISESGPNTEAFF	NA	TRBJ1-1	TRBV10-3	14
TGTGCCAGCAGTGAAGACGGCAGGGAGTATGGCTACACCTTC	CASSEDGREYGYTF	NA	TRBJ1-2	TRBV6-1	14
TGCAGTGCTAGTCCAGGCCAAGAGACCCAGTACTTC	CSASPGQETQYF	NA	TRBJ2-5	TRBV20-1	12